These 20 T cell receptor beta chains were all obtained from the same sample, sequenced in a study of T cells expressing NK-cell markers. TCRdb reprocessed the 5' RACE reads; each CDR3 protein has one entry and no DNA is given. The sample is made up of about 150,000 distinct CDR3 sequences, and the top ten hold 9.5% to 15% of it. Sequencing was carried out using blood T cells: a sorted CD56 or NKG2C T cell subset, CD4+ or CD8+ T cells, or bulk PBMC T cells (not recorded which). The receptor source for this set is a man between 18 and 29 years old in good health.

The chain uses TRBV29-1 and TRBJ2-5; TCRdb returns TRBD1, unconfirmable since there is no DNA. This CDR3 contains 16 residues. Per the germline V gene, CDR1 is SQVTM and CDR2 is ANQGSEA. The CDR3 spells CSVGPVAGRTQETQYF.

The CDR3 is CASSPNREPKLFF. The chain employs TRBV7-9 and TRBJ1-4; TCRdb names TRBD1, which stays unverified in the absence of DNA. Germline lookup yields CDR1 SEHNR and CDR2 FQNEAQ (reference sequence). The CDR3 covers 13 residues.

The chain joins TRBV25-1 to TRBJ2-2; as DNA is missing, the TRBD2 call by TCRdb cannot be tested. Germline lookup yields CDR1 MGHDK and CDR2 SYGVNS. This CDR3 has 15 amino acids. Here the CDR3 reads CASRSSGRLTGELFF.

The CDR3 sequence: CASSPQDAVRSYEQYF. This sequence joins TRBV3-1 and TRBJ2-7; TCRdb returns TRBD1, unconfirmable since there is no DNA. The CDR3 is made up of 16 amino acids. CDR1 is LGHDT and CDR2 is YNNKEL in the germline V gene (reference sequence).

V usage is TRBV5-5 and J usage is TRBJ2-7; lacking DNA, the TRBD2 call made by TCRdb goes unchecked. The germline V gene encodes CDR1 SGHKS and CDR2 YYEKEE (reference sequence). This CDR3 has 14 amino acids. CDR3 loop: CASSLSGLPYEQYF.

The CDR3 here is CSVVMGTSYNEQFF. The rearrangement uses TRBV29-1 and TRBJ2-1; the D gene TCRdb calls, TRBD2, cannot be checked with no DNA. CDR1 and CDR2 from the germline V gene are SQVTM and ANQGSEA. The CDR3 has 14 amino acids.

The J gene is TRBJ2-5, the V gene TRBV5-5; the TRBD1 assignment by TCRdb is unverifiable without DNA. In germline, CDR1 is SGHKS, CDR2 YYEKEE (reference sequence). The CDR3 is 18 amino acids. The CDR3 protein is CASSFFGQGANYQETQYF.

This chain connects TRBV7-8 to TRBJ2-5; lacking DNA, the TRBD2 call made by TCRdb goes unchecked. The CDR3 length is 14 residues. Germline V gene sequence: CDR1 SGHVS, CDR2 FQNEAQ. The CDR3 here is CASSLVGLTETQYF.

CDR3 protein: CASSPEFLALSYNEQFF. The chain employs TRBV3-1 and TRBJ2-1; TCRdb gives TRBD2 as the D gene, but with no DNA this cannot be confirmed. Germline CDR1 LGHDT, CDR2 YNNKEL (reference sequence). This CDR3 spans 17 amino acids.

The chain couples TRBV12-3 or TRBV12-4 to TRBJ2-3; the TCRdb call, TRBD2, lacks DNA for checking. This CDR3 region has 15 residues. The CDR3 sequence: CASSLNEEDTDTQYF.

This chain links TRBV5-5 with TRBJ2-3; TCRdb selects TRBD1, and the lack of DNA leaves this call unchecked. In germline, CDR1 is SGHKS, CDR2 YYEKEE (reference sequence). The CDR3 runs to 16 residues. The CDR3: CASSFPGNNGGDTQYF.

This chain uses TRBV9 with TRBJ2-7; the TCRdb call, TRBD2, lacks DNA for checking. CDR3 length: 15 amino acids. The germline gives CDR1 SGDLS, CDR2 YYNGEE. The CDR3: CASSPTILADYEQYF.

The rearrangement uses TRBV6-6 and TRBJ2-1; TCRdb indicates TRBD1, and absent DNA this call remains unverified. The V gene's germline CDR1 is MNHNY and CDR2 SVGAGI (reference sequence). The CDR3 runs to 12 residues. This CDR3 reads CASWGRLGEQFF.

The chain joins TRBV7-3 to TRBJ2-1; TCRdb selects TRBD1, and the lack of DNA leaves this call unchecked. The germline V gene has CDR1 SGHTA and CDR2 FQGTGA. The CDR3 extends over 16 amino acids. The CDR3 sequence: CASSLGGAVSYNEQFF.

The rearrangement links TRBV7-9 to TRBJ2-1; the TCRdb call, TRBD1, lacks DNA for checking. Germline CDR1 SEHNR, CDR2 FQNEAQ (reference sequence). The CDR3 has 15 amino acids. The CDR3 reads CASSPTGPSYNEQFF.

CDR3 in amino acids: CASSTPTHRLDIKPGELFF. The gene calls are TRBV19 and TRBJ2-2; the TCRdb D gene call, TRBD2, has no DNA to confirm it. Per the germline V gene, CDR1 is LNHDA and CDR2 is SQIVND (reference sequence). The CDR3 length is 19 residues.

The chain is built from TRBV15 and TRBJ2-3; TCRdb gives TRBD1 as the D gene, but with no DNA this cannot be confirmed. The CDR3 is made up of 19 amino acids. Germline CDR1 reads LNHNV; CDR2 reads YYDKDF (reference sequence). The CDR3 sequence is CATSRDYPQRASSTDTQYF.

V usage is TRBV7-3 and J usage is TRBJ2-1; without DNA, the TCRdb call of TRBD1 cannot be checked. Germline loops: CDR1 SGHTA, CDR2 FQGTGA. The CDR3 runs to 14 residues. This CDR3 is CASSPVPGSNEQFF.

CDR3 in amino acids: CARATGAHRGYTF. The rearrangement joins TRBV12-3 or TRBV12-4 to TRBJ1-2; with no DNA, the TCRdb D assignment of TRBD1 cannot be verified. The CDR3 is made up of 13 amino acids.

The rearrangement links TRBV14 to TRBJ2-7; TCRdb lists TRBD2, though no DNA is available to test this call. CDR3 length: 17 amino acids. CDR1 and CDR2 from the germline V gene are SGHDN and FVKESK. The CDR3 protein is CASSQDLAPSGTYEQYF.